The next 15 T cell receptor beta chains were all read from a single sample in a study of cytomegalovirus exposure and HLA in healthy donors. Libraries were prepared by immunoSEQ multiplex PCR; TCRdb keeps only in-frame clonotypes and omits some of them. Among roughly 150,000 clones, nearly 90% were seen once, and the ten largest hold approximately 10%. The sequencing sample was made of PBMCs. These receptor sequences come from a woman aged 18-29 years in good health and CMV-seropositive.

Here the CDR3 DNA reads TGTGCCAGCAGTTTAGACTCCCGCAATGAGCAGTTCTTC. This codes for CASSLDSRNEQFF. V usage is TRBV27 and J usage is TRBJ2-1; no reliable D call. The germline V gene has CDR1 MNHEY and CDR2 SMNVEV (reference sequence). This CDR3 contains 13 residues. V was cut by 2 bases and J by 6 bases, with 8 bases left in between.

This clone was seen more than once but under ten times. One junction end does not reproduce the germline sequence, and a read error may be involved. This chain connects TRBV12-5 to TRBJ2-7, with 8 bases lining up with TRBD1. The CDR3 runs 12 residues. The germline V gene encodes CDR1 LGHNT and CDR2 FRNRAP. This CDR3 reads CASGPNPGQASF. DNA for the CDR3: TGTGCTAGTGGCCCCAATCCGGGACAGGCTTCCTTC.

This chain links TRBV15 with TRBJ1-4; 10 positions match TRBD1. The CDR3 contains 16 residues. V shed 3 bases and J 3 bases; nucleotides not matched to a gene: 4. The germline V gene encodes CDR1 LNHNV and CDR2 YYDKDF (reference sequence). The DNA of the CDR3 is TGTGCCACCAGCAGGGACAGGGGGGTAGCTAATGAAAAACTGTTTTTT. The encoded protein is CATSRDRGVANEKLFF.

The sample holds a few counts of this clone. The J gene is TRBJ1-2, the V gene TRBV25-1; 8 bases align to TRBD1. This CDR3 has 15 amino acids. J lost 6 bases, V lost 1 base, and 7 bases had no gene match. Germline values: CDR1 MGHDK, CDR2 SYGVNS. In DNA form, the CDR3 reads TGTGCCAGCAGTGAATGGGTCAGGGGGCGCGATGGCTACACCTTC. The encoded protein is CASSEWVRGRDGYTF.

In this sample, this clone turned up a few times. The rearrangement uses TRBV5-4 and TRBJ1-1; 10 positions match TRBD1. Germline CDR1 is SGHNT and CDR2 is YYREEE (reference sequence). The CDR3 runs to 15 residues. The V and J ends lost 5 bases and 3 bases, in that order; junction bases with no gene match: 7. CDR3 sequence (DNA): TGTGCCAGCAGTTCCCGGACAGGGGGGGACACTGAAGCTTTCTTT. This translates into CASSSRTGGDTEAFF.

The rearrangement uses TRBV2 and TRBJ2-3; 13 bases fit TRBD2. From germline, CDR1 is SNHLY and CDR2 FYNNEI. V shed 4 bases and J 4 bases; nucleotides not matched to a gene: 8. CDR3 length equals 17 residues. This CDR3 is CASSGGLAGEVADTQYF. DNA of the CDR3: TGTGCCAGCAGTGGAGGACTAGCGGGAGAGGTCGCAGATACGCAGTATTTT.

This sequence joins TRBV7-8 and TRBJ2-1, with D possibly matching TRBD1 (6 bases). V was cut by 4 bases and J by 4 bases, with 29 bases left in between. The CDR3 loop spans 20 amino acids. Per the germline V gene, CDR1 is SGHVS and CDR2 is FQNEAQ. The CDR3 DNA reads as TGTGCCAGCAGCTCCGTTAGAACCTACGGGACAAATCGAGATTACAATGAGCAGTTCTTC. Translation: CASSSVRTYGTNRDYNEQFF.

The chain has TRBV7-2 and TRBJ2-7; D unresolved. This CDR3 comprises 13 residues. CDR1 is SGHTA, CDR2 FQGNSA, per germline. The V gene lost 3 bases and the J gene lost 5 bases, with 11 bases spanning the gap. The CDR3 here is CASSFSRYDEQYF. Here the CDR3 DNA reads TGTGCCAGCAGCTTTAGCCGATACGACGAGCAGTACTTC.

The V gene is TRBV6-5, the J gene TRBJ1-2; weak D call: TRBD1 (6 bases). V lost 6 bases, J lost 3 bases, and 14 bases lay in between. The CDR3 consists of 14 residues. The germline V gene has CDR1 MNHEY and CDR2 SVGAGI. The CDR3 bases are TGTGCCAGCAGCCTGGACTGGACAGACTATGGCTACACCTTC. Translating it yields CASSLDWTDYGYTF.

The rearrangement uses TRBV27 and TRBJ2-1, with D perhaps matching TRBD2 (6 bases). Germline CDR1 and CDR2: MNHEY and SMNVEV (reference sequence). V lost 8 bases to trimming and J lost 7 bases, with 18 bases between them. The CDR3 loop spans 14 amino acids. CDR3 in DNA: TGTGCCAGCGGGTTCGCCGGGGGTATGAATGAGCAGTTCTTC. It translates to CASGFAGGMNEQFF.

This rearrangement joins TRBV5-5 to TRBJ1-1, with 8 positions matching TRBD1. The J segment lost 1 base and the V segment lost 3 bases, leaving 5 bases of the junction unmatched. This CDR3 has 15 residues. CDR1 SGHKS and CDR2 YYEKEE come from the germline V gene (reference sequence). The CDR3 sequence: CASSSRTGPNTEAFF. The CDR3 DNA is TGTGCCAGCAGCTCTCGGACAGGGCCGAACACTGAAGCTTTCTTT. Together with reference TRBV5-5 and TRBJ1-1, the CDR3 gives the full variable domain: DAGVTQSPTHLIKTRGQQVTLRCSPISGHKSVSWYQQVLGQGPQFIFQYYEKEERGRGNFPDRFSARQFPNYSSELNVNALLLGDSALYLCASSSRTGPNTEAFFGQGTRLTVV.

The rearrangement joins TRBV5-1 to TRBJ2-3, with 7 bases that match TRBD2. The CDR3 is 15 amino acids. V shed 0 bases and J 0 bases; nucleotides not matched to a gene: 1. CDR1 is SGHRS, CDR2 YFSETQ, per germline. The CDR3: CASSLAGGSTDTQYF. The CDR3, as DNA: TGCGCCAGCAGCTTGGCGGGAGGCAGCACAGATACGCAGTATTTT.

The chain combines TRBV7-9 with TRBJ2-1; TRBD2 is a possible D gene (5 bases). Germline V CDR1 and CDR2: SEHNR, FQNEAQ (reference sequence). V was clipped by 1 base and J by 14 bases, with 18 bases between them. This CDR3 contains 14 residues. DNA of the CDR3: TGTGCCAGCAGCTTAGATTCGGACGGACTTTCTGAGTTCTTC. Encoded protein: CASSLDSDGLSEFF.

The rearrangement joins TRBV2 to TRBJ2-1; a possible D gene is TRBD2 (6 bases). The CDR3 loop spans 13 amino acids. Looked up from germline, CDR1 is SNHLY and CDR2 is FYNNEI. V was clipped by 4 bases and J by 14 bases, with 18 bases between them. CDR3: CASSGNYWGEEFF. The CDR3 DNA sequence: TGTGCCAGCAGTGGGAATTATTGGGGGGAGGAGTTCTTC.

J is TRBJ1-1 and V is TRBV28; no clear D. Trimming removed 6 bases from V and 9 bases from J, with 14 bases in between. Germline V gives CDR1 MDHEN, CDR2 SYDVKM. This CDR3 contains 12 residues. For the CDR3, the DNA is TGTGCCAGCAGCGATACGGGTACTCAAGCTTTCTTT. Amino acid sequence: CASSDTGTQAFF.